Listed here are 29 T cell receptor beta chains from one sample, sequenced in a study of control samples from healthy donors and cancer patients. The data were produced by immunoSEQ multiplex PCR, yet TCRdb's version contains in-frame clones alone and is incomplete. The sample has approximately 170,000 clones; around 95% are singletons. Sequenced: blood. Source of these receptors: a woman aged 55-70 years in good health.

V and J are TRBV12-2 and TRBJ1-2; the table's D call of TRBD1 was not tested on the DNA. TRBV12-2 is a pseudogene. There are 16 residues in the CDR3. The CDR3 DNA reads TGTGCAAGTCGCTTAGTAGCGCGGCAGGGGGCGGAAGGCTACACCTTC. Its translation is CASRLVARQGAEGYTF.

This rearrangement joins TRBV6-5 to TRBJ1-2, with TRBD1 matching 9 bases. Unmatched junction bases numbered 3, after V lost 0 bases and J lost 4 bases. Germline V gene data show CDR1 as MNHEY and CDR2 as SVGAGI. The CDR3 consists of 15 residues. Written as DNA, the CDR3 is TGTGCCAGCAGTTACTCGGGACAGGGTTCCTATGGCTACACCTTC. The encoded protein is CASSYSGQGSYGYTF.

This clone was recorded only once. This sequence joins TRBV7-9 and TRBJ1-5; D gene ambiguous. Germline CDR1 is SEHNR and CDR2 is FQNEAQ (reference sequence). V dropped 3 bases and J dropped 10 bases, with 19 bases sitting between them. The CDR3 extends over 15 amino acids. As DNA, the CDR3 is TGTGCCAGCAGCTTCGACGACGGGCAGAAGTTCCCCCAGCATTTT. Translation gives CASSFDDGQKFPQHF.

The J gene is TRBJ1-4, the V gene TRBV7-2; D is perhaps TRBD1 (6 bases). Germline V gives CDR1 SGHTA, CDR2 FQGNSA. Between the trimmed V and J ends, which lost 5 bases and 2 bases, there was a span of 12 bases. The CDR3 is 15 residues long. DNA of the CDR3: TGTGCCAGCAGCGCGCAGACAGGCACTAATGAAAAACTGTTTTTT. Encoded protein: CASSAQTGTNEKLFF. The full variable domain, rest sourced from reference TRBV7-2 and TRBJ1-4, is GAGVSQSPSNKVTEKGKDVELRCDPISGHTALYWYRQSLGQGLEFLIYFQGNSAPDKSGLPSDRFSAERTGGSVSTLTIQRTQQEDSAVYLCASSAQTGTNEKLFFGSGTQLSVL.

The count of this clone is one. The chain combines TRBV5-1 with TRBJ1-1; no clear D. Germline values: CDR1 SGHRS, CDR2 YFSETQ. The CDR3 runs to 17 residues. Trimming removed 0 bases from V and 6 bases from J, with 21 bases in between. CDR3 sequence reads: CASSLGSQDVLSAEAFF. In nucleotides, the CDR3 is TGCGCCAGCAGCTTGGGATCCCAGGACGTATTAAGTGCTGAAGCTTTCTTT.

This clone turned up a few times. The chain combines TRBV4-3 with TRBJ1-2, with unresolved D. V dropped 0 bases and J dropped 6 bases, with 14 bases sitting between them. The CDR3 covers 15 residues. Germline V gene data show CDR1 as LGHNA and CDR2 as YSLEER. The CDR3 protein is CASSQDFNSLDGYTF. The DNA for the CDR3 is TGCGCCAGCAGCCAAGATTTCAACAGTCTAGATGGCTACACCTTC.

The chain combines TRBV7-2 with TRBJ1-4; D possibly corresponds to TRBD1 (5 bases). Per the germline V gene, CDR1 is SGHTA and CDR2 is FQGNSA. The CDR3 has 13 amino acids. V dropped 6 bases and J dropped 8 bases, with 13 bases sitting between them. The CDR3 DNA follows: TGTGCCAGCAGTCCGGGACGGCCCGAAAAACTGTTTTTT. The encoded protein is CASSPGRPEKLFF.

With respect to this clone: This sample includes further DNA sequences coding for the same CDR3. The chain uses TRBV6-2 or TRBV6-3 and TRBJ1-5; D gene unclear. The germline V gene has CDR1 MNHEY and CDR2 SVGEGT. The CDR3 runs to 14 residues. Trimming pared 0 bases from V and 2 bases from J, leaving 5 bases between. This chain's CDR3 is CASSYSTGNQPQHF. The CDR3 DNA reads as TGTGCCAGCAGTTACTCGACGGGCAATCAGCCCCAGCATTTT.

V is TRBV6-2 or TRBV6-3 and J is TRBJ1-2; 7 positions match TRBD1. V shed 5 bases, J shed 0 bases, and the junction held 9 bases outside the gene matches. This CDR3 is 16 amino acids long. Per germline, CDR1 MNHEY and CDR2 SVGEGT. The DNA of the CDR3 is TGTGCCAGCAGTCATGACAGGGCACCCGCTAACTATGGCTACACCTTC. This encodes CASSHDRAPANYGYTF.

This chain links TRBV14 with TRBJ1-4, with D perhaps TRBD1 (6 bases). V lost 4 bases, J lost 8 bases, and 17 bases lay in between. This CDR3 region has 15 residues. Germline V gene data show CDR1 as SGHDN and CDR2 as FVKESK. In DNA form, the CDR3 reads TGTGCCAGCAGCCTCTCACAGGGTGCGGGGGAAAAACTGTTTTTT. It specifies CASSLSQGAGEKLFF.

The chain carries TRBV3-1 (or the pseudogene TRBV3-2) and TRBJ1-2; possibly TRBD1 for D (6 bases). V lost 1 base and J lost 7, with 25 bases in between. This CDR3 is 18 amino acids long. Germline values: CDR1 LGHDT, CDR2 YNNKEL (reference sequence). DNA of the CDR3: TGTGCCAGCAGCCAAGCCCCGCCTGGGGGCACGTTTAACCGTGGCTACACCTTC. It yields the protein CASSQAPPGGTFNRGYTF.

The CDR3 region has the DNA TGCGCCAGCAGTCCCACCCCTGTGGGGGGGGCCTACGAGCAGTACTTC. Translation: CASSPTPVGGAYEQYF. V gene TRBV4-3 combines with J gene TRBJ2-7, with 7 nucleotides matching TRBD2. With 6 bases clipped from V and 2 bases from J, the junction kept 13 bases outside the gene matches. CDR3 length: 16 residues. Germline V CDR1 and CDR2: LGHNA, YSLEER.

CDR3 in DNA: TGTGCCAGCAGCTTGGCCTCCGGACGCGTCCTGACTTTC. This translates into CASSLASGRVLTF. This sequence joins TRBV7-9 and TRBJ2-6; D unresolved. Trimming left V 3 bases short and J 12 bases short, with 12 bases between. The CDR3 spans 13 residues. Per the germline V gene, CDR1 is SEHNR and CDR2 is FQNEAQ (reference sequence).

The CDR3 loop is CASSGVGGGGGRRELFF. The DNA for the CDR3 is TGTGCCAGCAGTGGCGTGGGGGGGGGAGGGGGCCGCCGGGAGCTGTTTTTT. The chain has TRBV6-1 and TRBJ2-2, with D perhaps assigned TRBD1 or TRBD2 (7 bases each). The CDR3 length is 17 residues. V lost 4 bases, J lost 9 bases, and 24 bases lay in between. In germline, CDR1 is MNHNS, CDR2 SASEGT.

This rearrangement joins TRBV4-1 to TRBJ2-4; 7 bases match TRBD1. The germline CDR1 and CDR2 sequences are MGHRA and YSYEKL. The V and J ends lost 0 bases and 6 bases, in that order; junction bases with no gene match: 8. This CDR3 contains 16 residues. CDR3 loop: CASSQERTGARNIQYF. For the CDR3, the DNA is TGCGCCAGCAGCCAAGAACGTACAGGGGCAAGAAACATTCAGTACTTC.

The rearrangement joins TRBV7-9 to TRBJ1-1; no reliable D call. CDR3 length: 14 amino acids. Trimming removed 3 bases from V and 0 bases from J, with 8 bases in between. Germline CDR1 is SEHNR and CDR2 is FQNEAQ (reference sequence). CDR3 loop: CASSLGRMNTEAFF. The CDR3 nucleotides read TGTGCCAGCAGCTTGGGCCGGATGAACACTGAAGCTTTCTTT.

The gene calls are TRBV3-1 (or the pseudogene TRBV3-2) and TRBJ2-3; the D is unclear. The V end lost 2 bases, the J end lost 0 bases, and 9 bases lay between the germline ends. Germline CDR1 LGHDT, CDR2 YNNKEL (reference sequence). There are 15 residues in the CDR3. CDR3 nucleotide sequence: TGTGCCAGCAGCCAAAGGCTCATAAGCACAGATACGCAGTATTTT. Protein product: CASSQRLISTDTQYF.

This chain connects TRBV14 to TRBJ1-1; D is ambiguous. Trimming cost V 5 bases and J 1 base, with 8 bases left between them. Germline loops: CDR1 SGHDN, CDR2 FVKESK. The CDR3 extends over 13 amino acids. In DNA form, the CDR3 reads TGTGCCAGCAGCTCTCAGGAGAACACTGAAGCTTTCTTT. It is translated as CASSSQENTEAFF.

The chain recombines TRBV27 with TRBJ1-2; TRBD1 matches 11 bases. Germline V CDR1 and CDR2: MNHEY, SMNVEV (reference sequence). The junction had 4 bases not matched to a gene; V was cut back by 6 bases and J by 7 bases. This CDR3 has 13 amino acids. The CDR3 nucleotides read TGTGCCAGCAGCCGGGACAGGGGGGGTGGCTACACCTTC. This codes for CASSRDRGGGYTF.

This rearrangement joins TRBV12-5 to TRBJ1-1; 9 nucleotides match TRBD1. Trimming took 2 bases from V and 1 from J; bases not matched to a gene: 11. CDR3 size: 18 residues. In germline, CDR1 is LGHNT, CDR2 FRNRAP. CDR3 nucleotides: TGTGCTAGTGGTTTGTCTACAGGGGGCAATCGCGGGAACACTGAAGCTTTCTTT. It is translated as CASGLSTGGNRGNTEAFF.

This chain's CDR3 is CSVLENPGSPLHF. For the CDR3, the DNA is TGCAGCGTTTTGGAAAACCCGGGTTCACCCCTCCACTTT. The rearrangement joins TRBV29-1 to TRBJ1-6; no firm D call. Per germline, CDR1 SQVTM and CDR2 ANQGSEA. This CDR3 spans 13 amino acids. The V end was cut by 5 bases, the J end by 9 bases, with 14 bases between. Using reference TRBV29-1 and TRBJ1-6 for the parts outside the CDR3, the full variable domain is SAVISQKPSRDICQRGTSLTIQCQVDSQVTMMFWYRQQPGQSLTLIATANQGSEATYESGFVIDKFPISRPNLTFSTLTVSNMSPEDSSIYLCSVLENPGSPLHFGNGTRLTVT.

This chain links TRBV12-3 or TRBV12-4 with TRBJ1-2; D unclear. Trimming took 6 bases from V and 4 from J, leaving 12 bases between them. The CDR3 extends over 13 amino acids. The CDR3 reads CASSLTLGYGYTF. CDR3 bases: TGTGCCAGCAGCTTAACCTTAGGCTATGGCTACACCTTC.

The CDR3 coding sequence is TGCGCCAGCAACAGACAGGACGAGGGGGGTTGGAGTGAGCAGTTCTTC. The encoded protein is CASNRQDEGGWSEQFF. The chain recombines TRBV4-1 with TRBJ2-1; D may be TRBD1 or TRBD2 (6 bases each). In germline, CDR1 is MGHRA, CDR2 YSYEKL. This CDR3 has 16 residues. The V and J ends lost 7 bases and 9 bases respectively, with 25 bases between them.

V gene TRBV4-3 combines with J gene TRBJ1-1; 7 bases map to TRBD1. The ends lost 4 bases at V and 0 bases at J; junction bases unmatched: 8. This CDR3 spans 16 amino acids. Germline V gene data show CDR1 as LGHNA and CDR2 as YSLEER. CDR3 in amino acids: CASSLYRDSLNTEAFF. CDR3 sequence (DNA): TGCGCCAGCAGCCTCTATAGGGACAGCTTGAACACTGAAGCTTTCTTT.

This chain joins TRBV6-2 or TRBV6-3 and TRBJ1-5; D is uncertain. Trimming shortened V by 6 bases and J by 9 bases, and 15 bases separated the two germline ends. Looked up from germline, CDR1 is MNHEY and CDR2 is SVGEGT. The CDR3 length is 13 residues. The CDR3 sequence is CASSQIWEGPQHF. The CDR3, as DNA: TGTGCCAGCAGCCAAATCTGGGAGGGGCCCCAGCATTTT.

The rearrangement uses TRBV6-2 or TRBV6-3 and TRBJ1-5, with D perhaps matching TRBD1 (6 bases). V dropped 7 bases and J dropped 0 bases, with 19 bases sitting between them. The length of the CDR3 is 17 residues. Per the germline V gene, CDR1 is MNHEY and CDR2 is SVGEGT. The CDR3 sequence is CASTPRRDNHSNQPQHF. CDR3 DNA: TGTGCCAGCACCCCTCGCCGGGACAACCATAGCAATCAGCCCCAGCATTTT.

This clone was seen only a few times. The rearrangement uses TRBV6-6 and TRBJ1-5, with TRBD1 matching over 7 bases. The CDR3 is 16 residues long. The germline V gene encodes CDR1 MNHNY and CDR2 SVGAGI (reference sequence). The trim removed 5 bases at V and 1 base at J, leaving 8 bases unmatched. This chain's CDR3 is CASSHNGQASNQPQHF. CDR3 coding DNA: TGTGCCAGCAGTCATAACGGACAGGCGAGCAATCAGCCCCAGCATTTT.

This chain links TRBV4-3 with TRBJ1-2, with D unresolved. Germline V lookup: CDR1 LGHNA, CDR2 YSLEER. The CDR3 loop spans 16 amino acids. Trimming shortened V by 0 bases and J by 2 bases, and 13 bases separated the two germline ends. The chain's CDR3 is CASSQDLGNTNYGYTF. The CDR3, as DNA: TGCGCCAGCAGCCAAGATCTAGGGAATACCAACTATGGCTACACCTTC.

The gene calls are TRBV6-6 and TRBJ2-5; the D gene is possibly TRBD2 (7 bases). Germline CDR1 MNHNY, CDR2 SVGAGI (reference sequence). Trimming took 6 bases from V and 4 from J, leaving 15 bases between them. The CDR3 contains 14 residues. For the CDR3, the DNA is TGTGCCAGCAGACGCAACAGGGAGGGAGAGACCCAGTACTTC. As protein: CASRRNREGETQYF.